These T cell receptor beta chains were read from a single sample in a study of radiation and T cells in renal cell carcinoma. This table comes from immunoSEQ multiplex PCR, and its TCRdb copy is limited to in-frame clones, with some not included. The sample holds about 130,000 clones, 81% seen once. Sequenced here: blood, sampled from a patient whose treatment included radiotherapy and nephrectomy. These receptor sequences come from a man between 50 and 59 years old with renal cell carcinoma. Both conserved end residues are part of each CDR3. The D gene is left open where the match is weak. Clone size, where shown, is once, few, many, or a class for clones that have expanded.

j_gene: TRBJ1-6; d_gene: NA; v_gene: TRBV7-2; abundance: NA; CDR3nt: TGTGCCAGCAGCTTAGTACGGGACCTTTCACCCCTCCACTTT; CDR3aa: CASSLVRDLSPLHF
j_gene: TRBJ2-3; d_gene: NA; v_gene: TRBV29-1; abundance: NA; CDR3nt: TGCAGCGTGGGGGGTGGGAGAGATACGCAGTATTTT; CDR3aa: CSVGGGRDTQYF
j_gene: TRBJ2-7; d_gene: NA; v_gene: TRBV6-6; abundance: NA; CDR3nt: TGTGCCAGCAGCTACACGAGGACAGCGTGGTCCTACGAGCAGTACTTC; CDR3aa: CASSYTRTAWSYEQYF
j_gene: TRBJ1-6; d_gene: TRBD1; v_gene: TRBV11-2; abundance: NA; CDR3nt: TGTGCCAGCAGCCAGCACAGGGGGCTCTATTCACCCCTCCACTTT; CDR3aa: CASSQHRGLYSPLHF
j_gene: TRBJ2-7; d_gene: NA; v_gene: TRBV4-3; abundance: NA; CDR3nt: TGCGCCAGCAGCCTTACTCTCTTAAGGTCCTACGAGCAGTACTTC; CDR3aa: CASSLTLLRSYEQYF
j_gene: TRBJ1-5; d_gene: NA; v_gene: TRBV7-2; abundance: NA; CDR3nt: TGTGCCAGCAGCTTAGAGTTGGGTAGCAATCAGCCCCAGCATTTT; CDR3aa: CASSLELGSNQPQHF
j_gene: TRBJ1-1; d_gene: NA; v_gene: TRBV5-1; abundance: NA; CDR3nt: TGCGCCAGCAGCTTGGCGGCCACCTTGGGAAAAACTGAAGCTTTCTTT; CDR3aa: CASSLAATLGKTEAFF
j_gene: TRBJ2-3; d_gene: NA; v_gene: TRBV6-5; abundance: NA; CDR3nt: TGTGCCAGCAGTTACCTCATGGAGAGCACAGATACGCAGTATTTT; CDR3aa: CASSYLMESTDTQYF
j_gene: TRBJ2-3; d_gene: TRBD2; v_gene: TRBV27; abundance: NA; CDR3nt: TGTGCCAGCGCAGCGGGAGTAACAGATACGCAGTATTTT; CDR3aa: CASAAGVTDTQYF
j_gene: TRBJ2-2; d_gene: TRBD2; v_gene: TRBV11-1; abundance: NA; CDR3nt: TGTGCCAGCAGTTCCAGCGGGGACACCGGGGAGCTGTTTTTT; CDR3aa: CASSSSGDTGELFF
j_gene: TRBJ1-2; d_gene: NA; v_gene: TRBV7-9; abundance: NA; CDR3nt: TGTGCCAGCAGCTTAGTTGTTGGGAGCCACCGAGAAAACTATGGCTACACCTTC; CDR3aa: CASSLVVGSHRENYGYTF
j_gene: TRBJ2-7; d_gene: NA; v_gene: TRBV21-1; abundance: once; CDR3nt: TGTGCCAGCAGCAAATACACAGGGCATACGGTTCACTACGAGCAGTACTTC; CDR3aa: CASSKYTGHTVHYEQYF
j_gene: TRBJ1-1; d_gene: TRBD1; v_gene: TRBV7-9; abundance: NA; CDR3nt: TGTGCCAGCAGCTTAACAGGGGGCACTGAAGCTTTCTTT; CDR3aa: CASSLTGGTEAFF
j_gene: TRBJ2-7; d_gene: NA; v_gene: TRBV10-3; abundance: NA; CDR3nt: TGTGCCATCAGTGAGTCTGGGGGTATCTACGAGCAGTACTTC; CDR3aa: CAISESGGIYEQYF
j_gene: TRBJ2-1; d_gene: TRBD1; v_gene: TRBV9; abundance: NA; CDR3nt: TGTGCCAGCAGCGTATCCGGACAGGGTCACAATGAGCAGTTCTTC; CDR3aa: CASSVSGQGHNEQFF
j_gene: TRBJ2-7; d_gene: NA; v_gene: TRBV6-1; abundance: NA; CDR3nt: TGTGCCAGCAGTGAAGTGGGGTTGGACCAGTACTTC; CDR3aa: CASSEVGLDQYF
j_gene: TRBJ2-1; d_gene: TRBD1; v_gene: TRBV2; abundance: NA; CDR3nt: TGTGCCAGCAGCCGAGATCAGGGGGATGAGCAGTTCTTC; CDR3aa: CASSRDQGDEQFF
j_gene: TRBJ1-1; d_gene: TRBD1; v_gene: TRBV27; abundance: NA; CDR3nt: TGTGCCAGCAGGCCTGACAGGGTCGAGACTGAAGCTTTCTTT; CDR3aa: CASRPDRVETEAFF
j_gene: TRBJ2-1; d_gene: TRBD2; v_gene: TRBV2; abundance: NA; CDR3nt: TGTGCCAGCAGCCTCGGACTAGCGGGAGGTGGGAACAATGAGCAGTTCTTC; CDR3aa: CASSLGLAGGGNNEQFF
j_gene: TRBJ1-1; d_gene: NA; v_gene: TRBV5-1; abundance: NA; CDR3nt: TGCGCCAGCAGCTTGGAAAATTTGAACACTGAAGCTTTCTTT; CDR3aa: CASSLENLNTEAFF
j_gene: TRBJ1-2; d_gene: NA; v_gene: TRBV4-1; abundance: NA; CDR3nt: TGCGCCAGCAGCCAAGAATTTCGCCAGGCTGCCCGGGGCTACACCTTC; CDR3aa: CASSQEFRQAARGYTF
j_gene: TRBJ1-5; d_gene: NA; v_gene: TRBV19; abundance: NA; CDR3nt: TGTGCCAGTAGTATAACAGAAGGTCAGCCCCAGCATTTT; CDR3aa: CASSITEGQPQHF
j_gene: TRBJ2-3; d_gene: NA; v_gene: TRBV25-1; abundance: NA; CDR3nt: TGTGCCAGCAGTGAATCAAGACAGTCTAGCACAGATACGCAGTATTTT; CDR3aa: CASSESRQSSTDTQYF
j_gene: TRBJ2-2; d_gene: TRBD2; v_gene: TRBV27; abundance: NA; CDR3nt: TGTGCCAGCAGTATCCATAGCGGGGGGGCGGACACCGGGGAGCTGTTTTTT; CDR3aa: CASSIHSGGADTGELFF
j_gene: TRBJ1-1; d_gene: TRBD1; v_gene: TRBV9; abundance: NA; CDR3nt: TGTGCCAGCAGCGCCCGGGACAGGGGACCGAACACTGAAGCTTTCTTT; CDR3aa: CASSARDRGPNTEAFF